Given below is one T cell receptor (beta chain) in context. The CDR3 has 13 residues. J lost 5 bases, V lost 5 bases, and 6 bases had no gene match. This entry belongs to a study of blood T cell repertoires in COVID-19. Participants were placed into cohorts based on the clinical history they reported. Cohort 3 recovered donors had two negative PCRs, clearance, or symptom resolution. In the study's own analysis: Reference gene primers were amplified, and this amplification served to estimate nucleated cell counts. Here immunoSEQ multiplex PCR was the method, and the copy in TCRdb shows in-frame clones only, minus some. Clonal size and the V and J genes are those of that table, whereas D and trimming came from the DNA. The sample carries around 500,000 clones, around nine tenths recorded once.

Source material: PBMCs or T cells enriched from blood (not recorded which). The clonotype originates from a woman aged 55-70 years who had recovered from COVID-19. V and J are TRBV12-3 or TRBV12-4 and TRBJ2-7, with 7 bases lining up with TRBD1. The CDR3 DNA sequence: TGTGCCAGCAGTAGCAGGGGGTCCAACGAGCAGTACTTC. It is translated as CASSSRGSNEQYF.